This T cell receptor (beta chain) was identified in a study of preoperative IRX-2 immunotherapy in early breast cancer. V was trimmed by 6 bases and J by 2 bases, leaving 14 bases between them. Germline CDR1 and CDR2: LNHDA and SQIVND (reference sequence). The length of the CDR3 is 14 residues. Documented treatment: preoperative locoregional IRX-2 cytokine immunotherapy. The protocol was immunoSEQ multiplex PCR, while the TCRdb copy is restricted to in-frame clones and leaves out a portion. The table records some 59,000 clones, approximately 95% of them present only once. This clone has just one count.

The origin of this receptor is a human donor with breast cancer. Collection took place from a patient treated with IRX-2 immunotherapy. V is TRBV19 and J is TRBJ2-7; perhaps TRBD1 as D (6 bases). CDR3 in DNA: TGTGCCAGTAGGCCCGGACAGTTTCCCTACGAGCAGTACTTC. Translated: CASRPGQFPYEQYF.